This record concerns one TCR beta chain sequence. V trimming: 3 bases; J trimming: 4 bases; junction bases outside the gene matches: 12. The CDR3 runs to 16 residues. Germline lookup yields CDR1 SGHRS and CDR2 YFSETQ. These data belong to a study of blood T cell repertoires in COVID-19. Study-wide background: Acute and convalescent COVID-19 samples came from the United States, Italy and Spain. Sample material is recorded as cDNA or gDNA derived from T cells, B-cell-depleted T cells, or PBMCs.

Measured with immunoSEQ multiplex PCR; TCRdb has only the in-frame clones, and not every one. The sample lists some 100,000 clones; approximately 91% were seen once. The sample taken for sequencing was peripheral blood. The TCR comes from a man aged 60 to 69 with acute or convalescent COVID-19. The chain links TRBV5-1 to TRBJ1-2, with 7 nucleotides matching TRBD1. CDR3 nucleotides: TGCGCCAGCAGCTCCTTGATAGGACCAGGGGGCTATGGCTACACCTTC. Its translation is CASSSLIGPGGYGYTF.